This TCR beta chain appears in the sequencing data of a study of cytomegalovirus exposure and HLA in healthy donors. V lost 5 bases to trimming and J lost 0 bases, with 16 bases between them. Germline V gene lookup returns CDR1 SGHAT and CDR2 FQDESV (reference sequence). The CDR3 runs to 17 residues. The PCR contained 60 Vbeta and 13 Jbeta primers. Sequencing was performed with immunoSEQ multiplex PCR; in TCRdb, only in-frame clones are kept and a portion is missing. The data contain over 60,000 clones, 65% to 80% of them singletons. The sample comprised PBMCs. This sequence joins TRBV11-1 and TRBJ2-2, with a weak D call TRBD1 (5 bases). The receptor's source is a woman between 25 and 40 years old in good health and CMV-seronegative. In DNA, the CDR3 is TGTGCCAGCAGCGTACTTAGGGGTAGTTCGAACACCGGGGAGCTGTTTTTT. As protein: CASSVLRGSSNTGELFF.